Here is one T cell receptor beta chain with its context. Healthy bone marrow donors made up the cohort. This sample is part of a study of cytomegalovirus exposure and HLA in healthy donors. Study-wide background: A prior analysis found 95 million to 140 million unique TCR beta sequences from around 180 million T cells.

Trimming cost V 6 bases and J 2 bases; bases outside gene matches: 3. Germline CDR1 and CDR2: KGHSH and LQKENI. The CDR3 spans 15 residues. It was with 60 Vbeta and 13 Jbeta primers that the PCR ran. The protocol was immunoSEQ multiplex PCR, while the TCRdb copy is restricted to in-frame clones and leaves out a portion. Counted here are fewer than 250,000 clones, around nine tenths occurring once; the ten biggest clones make up about 1.7%. The gene calls are TRBV18 and TRBJ2-6; 8 positions agree with TRBD1. Material for sequencing was PBMCs. The sequence was collected from a woman aged 18 to 35 in good health and CMV-seronegative. The CDR3 loop reads CASSLQGAGANVLTF. Written as DNA, the CDR3 is TGTGCCAGCTCTCTACAGGGGGCTGGGGCCAACGTCCTGACTTTC.